The 21 T cell receptor beta chains given below trace back to one sample, sequenced in a study of blood T cell repertoires in COVID-19. Profiling relied on immunoSEQ multiplex PCR, and the TCRdb table lists in-frame clones only, not all of them. There are around 300,000 clones in the sample; 85% to 90% occur only once, and less than 3.5% lies in the top ten. The sequenced sample consisted of peripheral blood. These receptors came from a woman aged 25 to 39 with COVID-19, enrolled during active disease.

This chain joins TRBV25-1 and TRBJ2-1; TRBD2 matches at 8 bases. This CDR3 region has 16 residues. In germline, CDR1 is MGHDK, CDR2 SYGVNS. V lost 8 bases, J lost 2 bases, and 11 bases stayed unmatched. CDR3 nucleotides: TGTGCCAGCGGGGGGGCGGGAGGAGGTCCCTACAATGAGCAGTTCTTC. Translation: CASGGAGGGPYNEQFF.

The V gene is TRBV30, the J gene TRBJ1-3; 7 positions agree with TRBD1. This CDR3 is 14 amino acids long. Germline lookup yields CDR1 GTSNPN and CDR2 SVGIG (reference sequence). Germline trimming cut 1 base from V and 8 bases from J; bases unmatched to any gene: 8. CDR3 DNA sequence: TGTGCCTGGAGTGAGGGCAGGGGGTCGTACACCATATATTTT. Residues: CAWSEGRGSYTIYF.

The count of this clone is one. The chain recombines TRBV19 with TRBJ1-1; D perhaps matches TRBD1 (5 bases). V shed 6 bases and J shed 2 bases, with 19 bases lying between them. Germline CDR1 is LNHDA and CDR2 is SQIVND (reference sequence). This CDR3 has 16 amino acids. As DNA, the CDR3 is TGTGCCAGTAGCGCCGAGAGACAGAGCTATAACACTGAAGCTTTCTTT. Translated: CASSAERQSYNTEAFF.

The chain couples TRBV28 to TRBJ1-1; D ambiguous. Germline V gene sequence: CDR1 MDHEN, CDR2 SYDVKM. The CDR3 has 14 residues. Trimming cost V 6 bases and J 5 bases, with 16 bases left between them. The CDR3 is CASRTRLGGTEAFF. Written as DNA, the CDR3 is TGTGCCAGCAGAACCCGCCTGGGAGGAACTGAAGCTTTCTTT.

With respect to this clone: The sample holds other DNA sequences that translate to the same CDR3. The chain has TRBV11-2 and TRBJ2-7; TRBD2 is a possible D gene (6 bases). The CDR3 runs 14 residues. V was pared by 1 base and J by 3 bases, with 10 bases between. From germline, CDR1 is SGHAT and CDR2 FQNNGV. Here the CDR3 reads CASSLGTGGYEQYF. Here the CDR3 DNA reads TGTGCCAGCAGCTTAGGGACCGGGGGCTACGAGCAGTACTTC.

This rearrangement joins TRBV6-5 to TRBJ2-1; 10 bases map to TRBD2. This CDR3 has 15 amino acids. Germline V gene sequence: CDR1 MNHEY, CDR2 SVGAGI. The junction had 5 bases not matched to a gene; V was cut back by 0 bases and J by 9 bases. The CDR3 DNA is TGTGCCAGCAGTTACTCGCTAATAGCGGGAGGTGAGCAGTTCTTC. It is translated as CASSYSLIAGGEQFF.

The chain joins TRBV5-1 to TRBJ1-4; D call uncertain. This CDR3 spans 15 amino acids. Looked up from germline, CDR1 is SGHRS and CDR2 is YFSETQ. V gave up 3 bases and J gave up 5 bases, with 14 bases separating them. The CDR3 DNA reads TGCGCCAGCAGCTCCGGACTTTCTGGGAATGAAAAACTGTTTTTT. Translated: CASSSGLSGNEKLFF.

V is TRBV18 and J is TRBJ2-2, with D possibly being TRBD1 (6 bases). Germline V gene data show CDR1 as KGHSH and CDR2 as LQKENI. This CDR3 is 16 amino acids long. Trimming removed 3 bases from V and 0 bases from J, with 11 bases in between. The CDR3 region has the DNA TGTGCCAGCTCACCCCGGGACAACGCGAACACCGGGGAGCTGTTTTTT. Protein sequence: CASSPRDNANTGELFF. Variable domain in full (rest from reference TRBV18 and TRBJ2-2): NAGVMQNPRHLVRRRGQEARLRCSPMKGHSHVYWYRQLPEEGLKFMVYLQKENIIDESGMPKERFSAEFPKEGPSILRIQQVVRGDSAAYFCASSPRDNANTGELFFGEGSRLTVL.

V usage is TRBV9 and J usage is TRBJ2-1; D possibly corresponds to TRBD2 (6 bases). Germline V gene data show CDR1 as SGDLS and CDR2 as YYNGEE. The CDR3 consists of 16 residues. The ends were cut back, 0 bases at V and 4 bases at J, with 14 bases in the middle. In nucleotides, the CDR3 is TGTGCCAGCAGCGTAGAGCCGGGACTTTCATACAATGAGCAGTTCTTC. It encodes CASSVEPGLSYNEQFF.

The gene calls are TRBV25-1 and TRBJ1-3, with a possible D match to TRBD1 (6 bases). Trimming removed 4 bases at V and 0 bases at J, with 16 bases between. CDR3 length: 17 amino acids. CDR1 and CDR2 (germline): MGHDK, SYGVNS. The CDR3 DNA follows: TGTGCCAGCAGTGCACCCCTTGGACAGCTCTCTGGAAACACCATATATTTT. This gives the protein CASSAPLGQLSGNTIYF.

This clone was counted a few times. The V gene is TRBV7-8, the J gene TRBJ2-1, with 11 nucleotides matching TRBD2. The germline gives CDR1 SGHVS, CDR2 FQNEAQ. The CDR3 has 17 amino acids. V was clipped by 3 bases and J by 7 bases; unmatched bases: 11. Here the CDR3 reads CASSLGLAGGHGNEQFF. The CDR3 region has the DNA TGTGCCAGCAGCTTGGGGCTAGCGGGAGGACACGGGAATGAGCAGTTCTTC.

The V call is TRBV19, the J call TRBJ1-1, with no clear D. CDR3 length: 12 residues. Trimming pared 5 bases from V and 4 bases from J, leaving 8 bases between. The germline V gene has CDR1 LNHDA and CDR2 SQIVND (reference sequence). As DNA, the CDR3 is TGTGCCAGTAGTTTACTCGGCACTGAAGCTTTCTTT. Residues: CASSLLGTEAFF. Complete variable domain (other parts from reference TRBV19 and TRBJ1-1): DGGITQSPKYLFRKEGQNVTLSCEQNLNHDAMYWYRQDPGQGLRLIYYSQIVNDFQKGDIAEGYSVSREKKESFPLTVTSAQKNPTAFYLCASSLLGTEAFFGQGTRLTVV.

This chain's CDR3 is CSASSGSSYEQYF. For the CDR3, the DNA is TGCAGCGCGAGTAGCGGAAGCTCCTACGAGCAGTACTTC. The chain links TRBV29-1 to TRBJ2-7, with D perhaps matching TRBD2 (6 bases). V gave up 7 bases and J gave up 0 bases, with 13 bases separating them. The V gene's germline CDR1 is SQVTM and CDR2 ANQGSEA. The CDR3 extends over 13 amino acids.

The chain has TRBV14 and TRBJ2-3; maybe TRBD2 (5 bases). The CDR3 has 15 residues. The V and J ends lost 0 bases and 7 bases respectively, with 14 bases between them. Germline V CDR1 and CDR2: SGHDN, FVKESK. In DNA form, the CDR3 reads TGTGCCAGCAGCCAAGACTCACCCACGACTAATACGCAGTATTTT. Protein: CASSQDSPTTNTQYF.

The chain has TRBV2 and TRBJ2-5; D possibly corresponds to TRBD1 (6 bases). Germline V gene data show CDR1 as SNHLY and CDR2 as FYNNEI. The V end was cut by 11 bases, the J end by 4 bases, with 14 bases between. CDR3 length: 12 residues. CDR3 sequence (DNA): TGTGCCCTCCGGCAGGGGAGAGAGACCCAGTACTTC. This gives the protein CALRQGRETQYF.

In this sample, this clone turned up once. The chain links TRBV10-1 to TRBJ1-5, with D maybe TRBD1 (6 bases). Germline V CDR1 and CDR2: WNHNN, SYGVQD (reference sequence). The ends were cut back, 5 bases at V and 0 bases at J, with 11 bases in the middle. This CDR3 spans 15 amino acids. The CDR3 is CASSQRTDSNQPQHF. The CDR3 DNA reads as TGCGCCAGCAGTCAGAGGACAGATAGCAATCAGCCCCAGCATTTT.

This clone was recorded once. The chain uses TRBV7-3 and TRBJ1-1; 8 bases match TRBD1. V lost 1 base and J lost 6; bases outside the gene matches: 4. This CDR3 spans 14 amino acids. The V gene's germline CDR1 is SGHTA and CDR2 FQGTGA. CDR3 DNA: TGTGCCAGCAGCTTAAGGGCAGGGGGCCCTGAAGCTTTCTTT. This encodes CASSLRAGGPEAFF.

This chain connects TRBV28 to TRBJ1-1; D is ambiguous. Germline V gene data show CDR1 as MDHEN and CDR2 as SYDVKM. The CDR3 contains 13 residues. V was pared by 3 bases and J by 5 bases, with 10 bases between. The CDR3 loop reads CASSLRVLTEAFF. In DNA form, the CDR3 reads TGTGCCAGCAGTTTGAGGGTGTTGACTGAAGCTTTCTTT.

The genes are TRBV9 and TRBJ2-1, with 10 nucleotides matching TRBD2. CDR3 length: 16 residues. Trimming took 0 bases from V and 5 from J; bases not matched to a gene: 5. Germline CDR1 and CDR2: SGDLS and YYNGEE. This CDR3 reads CASSVGGGLAHNEQFF. Written as DNA, the CDR3 is TGTGCCAGCAGCGTAGGAGGGGGACTAGCGCACAATGAGCAGTTCTTC.

This chain uses TRBV5-1 with TRBJ2-7; a weak D match, TRBD2 (6 bases). CDR3 size: 14 residues. Per germline, CDR1 SGHRS and CDR2 YFSETQ. The V and J ends lost 2 bases and 1 base respectively, with 10 bases between them. CDR3 loop: CASSFGGPSYEQYF. The CDR3 bases are TGCGCCAGCAGCTTCGGGGGTCCTTCCTACGAGCAGTACTTC.

V usage is TRBV5-1 and J usage is TRBJ2-2; no clear D. The CDR3 is 15 residues long. CDR1 and CDR2 from the germline V gene are SGHRS and YFSETQ. V was trimmed by 5 bases and J by 0 bases, leaving 11 bases between them. The CDR3 DNA is TGCGCCAGCAGAACCCTAGGTTCGAACACCGGGGAGCTGTTTTTT. It codes for CASRTLGSNTGELFF.